The 28 T cell receptor beta chains below all came from one sample that was sequenced in a study of blood T cell repertoires in COVID-19. This table comes from immunoSEQ multiplex PCR, and its TCRdb copy is limited to in-frame clones, with some not included. Among about 410,000 clones listed, about 89% were seen once. Sequencing used peripheral blood. Receptor source: a woman aged 40-49 years with COVID-19, enrolled during active disease.

The chain links TRBV5-4 to TRBJ1-2; D ambiguous. Trimming stripped 0 bases from V and 6 bases from J, with 9 bases between. The CDR3 runs to 13 residues. The germline V gene has CDR1 SGHNT and CDR2 YYREEE (reference sequence). The CDR3 region has the DNA TGTGCCAGCAGCTTGGCCGGAGCGCATGGCTACACCTTC. Its protein is CASSLAGAHGYTF. Supplemented by reference TRBV5-4 and TRBJ1-2, the full variable domain reads ETGVTQSPTHLIKTRGQQVTLRCSSQSGHNTVSWYQQALGQGPQFIFQYYREEENGRGNFPPRFSGLQFPNYSSELNVNALELDDSALYLCASSLAGAHGYTFGSGTRLTVV.

The chain carries TRBV5-1 and TRBJ1-6; 8 bases line up with TRBD1. The CDR3 length is 17 residues. Looked up from germline, CDR1 is SGHRS and CDR2 is YFSETQ. After removal of 1 base from V and 0 bases from J, the junction contained 3 bases not matched to a gene. CDR3 sequence: CASSLRTGSSYNSPLHF. CDR3 DNA: TGCGCCAGCAGCTTGAGGACAGGGAGCTCCTATAATTCACCCCTCCACTTT.

Concerning this clone itself: A junction boundary mismatches the germline segment, possibly from a read error. The rearrangement joins TRBV30 to TRBJ1-6; a possible D gene is TRBD1 (6 bases). The CDR3 contains 15 residues. Germline V gives CDR1 GTSNPN, CDR2 SVGIG (reference sequence). CDR3 in DNA: TGTGCCTGGAAGTACACAGGGACCTATAGTTCACCCCTCCACTTT. Translating it yields CAWKYTGTYSSPLHF. The full variable domain, in which reference TRBV30 and TRBJ1-6 provide the parts outside the CDR3, is SQTIHQWPATLVQPVGSPLSLECTVEGTSNPNLYWYRQAAGRGLQLLFYSVGIGQISSEVPQNLSASRPQDRQFILSSKKLLLSDSGFYLCAWKYTGTYSSPLHFGNGTRLTVT.

The rearrangement uses TRBV4-3 and TRBJ1-2, with D maybe TRBD1 (6 bases). Deletions cut 1 base from V and 1 base from J, with 13 bases between. Per germline, CDR1 LGHNA and CDR2 YSLEER. The CDR3 contains 16 residues. Here the CDR3 reads CASSQAVGALNYGYTF. In DNA, the CDR3 is TGCGCCAGCAGCCAAGCAGTGGGGGCGCTTAACTATGGCTACACCTTC.

CDR3 in amino acids: CASRLGLATQETQYF. The CDR3 DNA reads as TGTGCCAGCAGACTGGGACTAGCGACTCAAGAGACCCAGTACTTC. V usage is TRBV6-5 and J usage is TRBJ2-5; 10 bases agree with TRBD2. The CDR3 has 15 residues. J was trimmed by 2 bases and V by 6 bases; bases with no gene match: 6. Germline V gives CDR1 MNHEY, CDR2 SVGAGI.

The chain links TRBV5-4 to TRBJ1-6; TRBD1 aligns across 7 bases. V gave up 2 bases and J gave up 3 bases; unmatched junction bases: 2. The CDR3 runs 15 residues. Germline V CDR1 and CDR2: SGHNT, YYREEE (reference sequence). The CDR3 coding sequence is TGTGCCAGCAGCTTTGGGACAGACTATAATTCACCCCTCCACTTT. It codes for CASSFGTDYNSPLHF.

The sample holds one count of this clone. The genes are TRBV27 and TRBJ1-5; TRBD1 agrees at 11 bases. Germline CDR1 reads MNHEY; CDR2 reads SMNVEV (reference sequence). After removal of 4 bases from V and 5 bases from J, the junction contained 7 bases not matched to a gene. The CDR3 loop spans 16 amino acids. The CDR3 region is CASSSGQGEVYQPQHF. The CDR3 DNA follows: TGTGCCAGCAGTTCGGGACAGGGGGAGGTATATCAGCCCCAGCATTTT.

V usage is TRBV18 and J usage is TRBJ2-5; the D gene is possibly TRBD1 (5 bases). CDR1 is KGHSH and CDR2 is LQKENI in the germline V gene. Deletions cut 1 base from V and 4 bases from J, with 10 bases between. The CDR3 sequence is 14 residues long. CDR3 DNA sequence: TGTGCCAGCTCACCACTAGGGGTAGGAGAGACCCAGTACTTC. It encodes CASSPLGVGETQYF.

V usage is TRBV14 and J usage is TRBJ2-7; no definite D call. V lost 1 base and J 5 bases, leaving 12 bases between the germline ends. The CDR3 runs to 14 residues. Germline values: CDR1 SGHDN, CDR2 FVKESK. The CDR3 nucleotides read TGTGCCAGCAGCCAAGGTTTGAGCCTAAACGAGCAGTACTTC. Its protein is CASSQGLSLNEQYF.

This chain connects TRBV24-1 to TRBJ1-5; D not certain. The CDR3 extends over 12 amino acids. From germline, CDR1 is KGHDR and CDR2 SFDVKD. Trimming left V 0 bases short and J 8 bases short, with 4 bases between. CDR3 nucleotides: TGTGCCACCAGTGATTTGGGAGAGCCCCAGCATTTT. It specifies CATSDLGEPQHF.

This clone was seen just once. The rearrangement joins TRBV7-2 to TRBJ1-2; D is undetermined. V dropped 5 bases and J dropped 5 bases, with 15 bases sitting between them. The CDR3 consists of 14 residues. The germline CDR1 and CDR2 sequences are SGHTA and FQGNSA. The CDR3 nucleotides read TGTGCCAGCAGCCCCCACTCAGGTCCGTATGGCTACACCTTC. Translation gives CASSPHSGPYGYTF.

The chain combines TRBV6-4 with TRBJ1-1; D call uncertain. The CDR3 runs 14 residues. Trimming took off 10 bases at V and 0 bases at J, with 15 bases between the two ends. Germline values: CDR1 MRHNA, CDR2 SNTAGT. The CDR3 nucleotides are TGTGCCATCGACCGACGGGGTTTGAACACTGAAGCTTTCTTT. Residues: CAIDRRGLNTEAFF.

This clone has at least ten counts. J is TRBJ2-7 and V is TRBV28, with D maybe TRBD1 (6 bases). V was shortened by 6 bases and J by 5 bases, with 17 bases between the two germline ends. CDR3 size: 14 residues. CDR1 MDHEN and CDR2 SYDVKM come from the germline V gene. Here the CDR3 reads CASRPPGVVHEQYF. The CDR3 coding sequence is TGTGCCAGCAGGCCCCCAGGGGTGGTCCACGAGCAGTACTTC.

The rearrangement links TRBV30 to TRBJ2-2; D gene unclear. V was cut by 2 bases and J by 0 bases, with 10 bases left in between. Germline CDR1 is GTSNPN and CDR2 is SVGIG (reference sequence). The CDR3 covers 15 residues. The CDR3 region is CAWSFPSPNTGELFF. The CDR3 DNA reads TGTGCCTGGAGTTTCCCATCCCCGAACACCGGGGAGCTGTTTTTT.

This chain joins TRBV5-1 and TRBJ1-2; D unclear. The V gene lost 0 bases and the J gene lost 5 bases, with 5 bases spanning the gap. Germline CDR1 SGHRS, CDR2 YFSETQ. The CDR3 covers 12 residues. This CDR3 is CASSLEQYGYTF. The DNA for the CDR3 is TGCGCCAGCAGCTTGGAACAGTATGGCTACACCTTC.

In DNA form, the CDR3 reads TGTGCCAGCAGTAAATACACAGATACGCAGTATTTT. This gives the protein CASSKYTDTQYF. The rearrangement joins TRBV6-2 or TRBV6-3 to TRBJ2-3; no reliable D call. The CDR3 is 12 residues long. Trimming took 5 bases from V and 2 from J, leaving 5 bases between them. Germline V gene lookup returns CDR1 MNHEY and CDR2 SVGEGT.

Only one count was recorded for this clone. The rearrangement uses TRBV2 and TRBJ2-2; no clear D. Germline lookup yields CDR1 SNHLY and CDR2 FYNNEI. The V end lost 5 bases, the J end lost 3 bases, and 4 bases lay between the germline ends. This CDR3 region has 12 residues. In DNA, the CDR3 is TGTGCCAGCAGTTACTACACCGGGGAGCTGTTTTTT. Amino acids: CASSYYTGELFF.

The V call is TRBV24-1, the J call TRBJ2-5, with TRBD2 matching 13 bases. CDR1 is KGHDR, CDR2 SFDVKD, per germline. Trimming at V came to 4 bases and at J to 5 bases, leaving 12 bases not matched to a gene. The CDR3 is 18 amino acids. The CDR3 DNA sequence: TGTGCCACCAGTGACCAAAGGACTAGCGGGGGACATCCGGAGACCCAGTACTTC. Its protein is CATSDQRTSGGHPETQYF.

This rearrangement joins TRBV27 to TRBJ1-3; possible D gene TRBD1, 6 bases. The V and J ends lost 6 bases and 0 bases respectively, with 12 bases between them. Germline V CDR1 and CDR2: MNHEY, SMNVEV (reference sequence). CDR3 size: 15 residues. DNA of the CDR3: TGTGCCAGCAGCCAAAGACAGGACTCTGGAAACACCATATATTTT. This encodes CASSQRQDSGNTIYF.

V and J are TRBV2 and TRBJ1-5; a weak D match, TRBD1 (6 bases). Trimming shortened V by 6 bases and J by 0 bases, and 12 bases separated the two germline ends. The CDR3 length is 15 residues. Germline CDR1 SNHLY, CDR2 FYNNEI. The CDR3 DNA reads as TGTGCCAGCAGGACGGACAGCTCTAGCAATCAGCCCCAGCATTTT. Amino acid sequence: CASRTDSSSNQPQHF. Variable domain in full (rest from reference TRBV2 and TRBJ1-5): EPEVTQTPSHQVTQMGQEVILRCVPISNHLYFYWYRQILGQKVEFLVSFYNNEISEKSEIFDDQFSVERPDGSNFTLKIRSTKLEDSAMYFCASRTDSSSNQPQHFGDGTRLSIL.

This rearrangement joins TRBV27 to TRBJ2-7; 9 bases are a match to TRBD2. Losses at the gene ends were 2 bases for V and 7 bases for J; bases not matched to a gene: 9. The CDR3 has 15 residues. Germline loops: CDR1 MNHEY, CDR2 SMNVEV (reference sequence). As DNA, the CDR3 is TGTGCCAGCAGTTTACGGCTAGCGGGGTACGGGGAGCAGTACTTC. It codes for CASSLRLAGYGEQYF.

The chain recombines TRBV19 with TRBJ2-1; 12 positions agree with TRBD2. With 5 bases clipped from V and 5 bases from J, the junction kept 4 bases outside the gene matches. The CDR3 contains 15 residues. Germline V lookup: CDR1 LNHDA, CDR2 SQIVND (reference sequence). The CDR3 spells CASSVTSGGHNEQFF. CDR3 nucleotide sequence: TGTGCCAGTAGTGTGACTAGCGGGGGACACAATGAGCAGTTCTTC.

J is TRBJ2-3 and V is TRBV7-3, with 7 nucleotides matching TRBD2. Germline loops: CDR1 SGHTA, CDR2 FQGTGA. V shed 5 bases, J shed 2 bases, and the junction held 7 bases outside the gene matches. The CDR3 is made up of 15 amino acids. This chain's CDR3 is CASSLDGGITDTQYF. The CDR3 DNA reads as TGTGCCAGCAGCCTGGACGGGGGGATCACAGATACGCAGTATTTT.

CDR3 nucleotides: TGTGCCAGCAGCGTAGGACATATAAACACTGAAGCTTTCTTT. Translating it yields CASSVGHINTEAFF. The chain has TRBV9 and TRBJ1-1; no definite D call. The germline V gene encodes CDR1 SGDLS and CDR2 YYNGEE. Between the trimmed V and J ends, which lost 0 bases and 2 bases, there was a span of 8 bases. The CDR3 has 14 residues. Using reference TRBV9 and TRBJ1-1 for the parts outside the CDR3, the full variable domain is DSGVTQTPKHLITATGQRVTLRCSPRSGDLSVYWYQQSLDQGLQFLIQYYNGEERAKGNILERFSAQQFPDLHSELNLSSLELGDSALYFCASSVGHINTEAFFGQGTRLTVV.

The chain carries TRBV11-2 and TRBJ1-1; 7 positions match TRBD1. The J segment lost 3 bases and the V segment lost 4 bases, leaving 8 bases of the junction unmatched. The CDR3 spans 15 residues. CDR1 and CDR2 from the germline V gene are SGHAT and FQNNGV. The CDR3 loop reads CASSSIRGADTEAFF. The CDR3 DNA reads TGTGCCAGCAGCTCCATCAGGGGGGCGGACACTGAAGCTTTCTTT.

The chain has TRBV6-2 or TRBV6-3 and TRBJ1-1; D perhaps matches TRBD1 (6 bases). The CDR3 length is 15 residues. V lost 5 bases to trimming and J lost 0 bases, with 13 bases between them. The germline CDR1 and CDR2 sequences are MNHEY and SVGEGT. The CDR3 DNA reads as TGTGCCAGCAGTCCCCTACAGGGCATGAACACTGAAGCTTTCTTT. Translation gives CASSPLQGMNTEAFF.

This rearrangement joins TRBV7-9 to TRBJ2-7; 8 positions agree with TRBD2. J lost 0 bases, V lost 6 bases, and 4 bases had no gene match. Looked up from germline, CDR1 is SEHNR and CDR2 is FQNEAQ (reference sequence). The CDR3 is made up of 14 amino acids. CDR3 protein: CASRSLADSYEQYF. The DNA for the CDR3 is TGTGCCAGCAGGTCACTAGCGGACTCCTACGAGCAGTACTTC. The variable domain in full, with the rest retrieved from reference TRBV7-9 and TRBJ2-7, is DTGVSQNPRHKITKRGQNVTFRCDPISEHNRLYWYRQTLGQGPEFLTYFQNEAQLEKSRLLSDRFSAERPKGSFSTLEIQRTEQGDSAMYLCASRSLADSYEQYFGPGTRLTVT.

The chain has TRBV4-3 and TRBJ2-7; 8 bases align to TRBD1. This CDR3 is 16 amino acids long. Unmatched junction bases numbered 9, after V lost 0 bases and J lost 5 bases. From germline, CDR1 is LGHNA and CDR2 YSLEER. The CDR3 DNA sequence: TGCGCCAGCAGCCAAGATCCCCAGGGGGCGAGGAACGAGCAGTACTTC. Translating it yields CASSQDPQGARNEQYF.